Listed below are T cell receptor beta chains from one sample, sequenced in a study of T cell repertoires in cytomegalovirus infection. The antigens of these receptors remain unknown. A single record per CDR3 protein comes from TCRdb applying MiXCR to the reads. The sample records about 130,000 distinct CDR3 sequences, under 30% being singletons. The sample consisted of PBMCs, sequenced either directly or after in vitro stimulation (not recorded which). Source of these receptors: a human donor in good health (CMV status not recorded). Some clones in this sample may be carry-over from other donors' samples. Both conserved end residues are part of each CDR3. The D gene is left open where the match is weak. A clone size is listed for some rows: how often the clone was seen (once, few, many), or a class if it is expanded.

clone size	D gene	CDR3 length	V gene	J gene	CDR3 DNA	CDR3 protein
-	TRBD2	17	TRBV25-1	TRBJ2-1	TGTGCCAGCGAGGGTGGGGGGGACCCCCCGGGATACAATGAGCAGTTCTTC	CASEGGGDPPGYNEQFF
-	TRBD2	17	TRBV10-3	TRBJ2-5	TGTGCCATCAGTGATCCTAGCGGGAGTGGGGGTGTAGAGACCCAGTACTTC	CAISDPSGSGGVETQYF
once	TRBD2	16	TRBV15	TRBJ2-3	TGTGCCACCAGCAGAGAGGGACTAGCGATCACAGATACGCAGTATTTT	CATSREGLAITDTQYF
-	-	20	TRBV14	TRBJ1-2	TGTGCCAGCAGCCAAGATCTACCAAGTCTCTCGACAGGTACTAACTATGGCTACACCTTC	CASSQDLPSLSTGTNYGYTF
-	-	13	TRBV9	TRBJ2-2	TGTGCCAGCACCGTTCGAGGGGCCGGGGAGCTGTTTTTT	CASTVRGAGELFF
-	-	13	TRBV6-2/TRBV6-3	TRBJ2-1	TGTGCCACGCACAGGGTTACGAACAATGAGCAGTTCTTC	CATHRVTNNEQFF
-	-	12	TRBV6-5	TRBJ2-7	TGTGCCAGCAACGGGAGAACCTACGAGCAGTACTTC	CASNGRTYEQYF
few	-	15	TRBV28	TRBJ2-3	TGTGCCAGCAGCCATATGTACGAGAGCACAGATACGCAGTATTTT	CASSHMYESTDTQYF
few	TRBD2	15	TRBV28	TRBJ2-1	TGTGCCAGCAGTCTAGCGGGAGGGCAAGTTGGTGAGCAGTTCTTC	CASSLAGGQVGEQFF
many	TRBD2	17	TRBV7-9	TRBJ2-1	TGTGCCAGCAGCCATGGGACTAGCGGGAGCAATCGCCATGAGCAGTTCTTC	CASSHGTSGSNRHEQFF
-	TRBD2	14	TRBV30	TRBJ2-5	TGTGCCTGGAGTGGACTAGCGTACCAAGAGACCCAGTACTTC	CAWSGLAYQETQYF
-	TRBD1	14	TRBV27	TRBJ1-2	TGTGCCAGCAGTTTAGGACAGGCACACTATGGCTACACCTTC	CASSLGQAHYGYTF
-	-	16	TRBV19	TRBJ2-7	TGTGCCAGTAGCCACGGGGCGGCCCACATCTCCTACGAGCAGTACTTC	CASSHGAAHISYEQYF
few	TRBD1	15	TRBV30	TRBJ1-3	TGTGCCTGGAGTTCAAGACAGGGACCAGGAAACACCATATATTTT	CAWSSRQGPGNTIYF
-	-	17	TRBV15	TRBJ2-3	TGTGCCACCAGCAGGCTAACTAGTGGGAGTTGGGCAGATACGCAGTATTTT	CATSRLTSGSWADTQYF
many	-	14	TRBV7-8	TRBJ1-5	TGTGCCAGCAGCTTAGATCATAGCAATCAGCCCCAGCATTTT	CASSLDHSNQPQHF
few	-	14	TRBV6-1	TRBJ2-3	TGTGCCAGCAAAGACAGGTCCCTCCCAGATACGCAGTATTTT	CASKDRSLPDTQYF
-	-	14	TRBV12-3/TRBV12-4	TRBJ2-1	TGTGCCAGCAGTTTAACGGCAGGGTACAATGAGCAGTTCTTC	CASSLTAGYNEQFF
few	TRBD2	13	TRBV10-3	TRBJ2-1	TGTGCCGTCCGCGGGACTAGAGGCAATGAGCAGTTCTTC	CAVRGTRGNEQFF
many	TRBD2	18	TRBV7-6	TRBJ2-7	TGTGCCAGCAGCTTAGGGGGTGAAGCGGGAGTCCTCTCCTACGAGCAGTACTTC	CASSLGGEAGVLSYEQYF
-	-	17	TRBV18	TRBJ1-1	TGTGCCAGCTCCCACCTAAGGGCCCGGGGAGAGAACACTGAAGCTTTCTTT	CASSHLRARGENTEAFF
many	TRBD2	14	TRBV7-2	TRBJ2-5	TGTGCCAGCAGCTTAGGGGGGGGTAGTGAGACCCAGTACTTC	CASSLGGGSETQYF
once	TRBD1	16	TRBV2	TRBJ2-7	TGTGCCAGCAGTGAAAGGTCTAGGACAGGGGGCGCCGAGCAGTACTTC	CASSERSRTGGAEQYF
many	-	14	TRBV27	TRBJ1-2	TGTGCCAGCAGTCGATCGACACCGCTCCTTGGCTACACCTTC	CASSRSTPLLGYTF
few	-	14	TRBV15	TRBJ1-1	TGTGCCACCAGCAGAGAAGCAGTGAACACTGAAGCTTTCTTT	CATSREAVNTEAFF
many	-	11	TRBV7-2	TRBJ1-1	TGTGCCAGCAGCTTAGGGCCCCATGCTTTCTTT	CASSLGPHAFF
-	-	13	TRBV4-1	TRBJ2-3	TGCGCCAGCAGCTACACAGAGGCAGATACGCAGTATTTT	CASSYTEADTQYF
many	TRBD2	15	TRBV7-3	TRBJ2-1	TGTGCCAGCAGCTTAAGGCGGGAGGGCTACAATGAGCAGTTCTTC	CASSLRREGYNEQFF
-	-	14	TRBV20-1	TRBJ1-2	TGCAGTGCTAGTCGGAGGGGGGGTAACTATGGCTACACCTTC	CSASRRGGNYGYTF
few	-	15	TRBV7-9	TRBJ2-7	TGTGCCAGCAGCTTAGATCGGCTAGCAGCCTACGAGCAGTACTTC	CASSLDRLAAYEQYF
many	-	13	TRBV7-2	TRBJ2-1	TGTGCCAGCAGCCGGTGGGACGTTGTTGAGCAGTTCTTC	CASSRWDVVEQFF
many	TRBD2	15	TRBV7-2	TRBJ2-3	TGTGCCAGCAGCTTGGGACTAGCGGTTCTAGATACGCAGTATTTT	CASSLGLAVLDTQYF
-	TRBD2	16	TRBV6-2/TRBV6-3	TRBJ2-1	TGTGCCAGCAGTTACGGCCGGAAAGCGGGAGAATATGAGCAGTTCTTC	CASSYGRKAGEYEQFF
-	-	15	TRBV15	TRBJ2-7	TGTGCCACCAGCAGAGAGGCGGGGCAGACCTACGAGCAGTACTTC	CATSREAGQTYEQYF
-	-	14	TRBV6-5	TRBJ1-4	TGTGCCAGCAAGCGCCCCGAGGCTAATGAAAAACTGTTTTTT	CASKRPEANEKLFF
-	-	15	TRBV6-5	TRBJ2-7	TGTGCCAGCAGCCAAGGGGCCGGAAGCTCCTACGAGCAGTACTTC	CASSQGAGSSYEQYF
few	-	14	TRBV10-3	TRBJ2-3	TGTGCCATCACTAAGGACTCAACGGCCTATACGCAGTATTTT	CAITKDSTAYTQYF
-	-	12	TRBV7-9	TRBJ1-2	TGTGCCAGCAGCCAACAGGGACGTGGCTACACCTTC	CASSQQGRGYTF
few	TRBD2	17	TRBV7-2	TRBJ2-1	TGTGCCAGCAGCTCCCAACCAAAACCCGGGACTAGCAATGAGCAGTTCTTC	CASSSQPKPGTSNEQFF
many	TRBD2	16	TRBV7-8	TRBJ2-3	TGTGCCAGCAGCCCATCTTTAGCGGGAGCTTTAGATACGCAGTATTTT	CASSPSLAGALDTQYF
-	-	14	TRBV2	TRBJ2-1	TGTGCCAGCAGTTTTGTGGGAACGGGAAATGAGCAGTTCTTC	CASSFVGTGNEQFF
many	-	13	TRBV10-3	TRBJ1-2	TGTGCCATCAGTGACACGCTATCGGATGGCTACACCTTC	CAISDTLSDGYTF
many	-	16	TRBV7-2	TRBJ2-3	TGTGCCAGCAGCTTACTGCGGGATTGGACCACAGATACGCAGTATTTT	CASSLLRDWTTDTQYF
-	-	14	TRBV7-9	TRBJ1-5	TGTGCCAGCAGCTCCGTGGGGGTCAATCAGCCCCAGCATTTT	CASSSVGVNQPQHF
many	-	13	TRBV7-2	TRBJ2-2	TGTGCCATCATTCGGGTGAACACCGGGGAGCTGTTTTTT	CAIIRVNTGELFF